Here is one T cell receptor (beta chain) with its context. Its cognate antigen is unknown. The ends were cut back, 6 bases at V and 12 bases at J, with 15 bases in the middle. The V gene's germline CDR1 is MNHEY and CDR2 SVGAGI. CDR3 size: 13 residues. 60 Vbeta and 13 Jbeta primers were used in PCR. The protocol was immunoSEQ multiplex PCR, while the TCRdb copy is restricted to in-frame clones and leaves out a portion. The data show 150,000 to 250,000 clones, 65% to 90% seen once. The data originate from a study of cytomegalovirus exposure and HLA in healthy donors. Study-wide findings and caveats: Among TCR beta chains of equal frequency, HLA-associated ones were more clonally expanded in a later analysis. 164 TCR beta chains were listed as cytomegalovirus-associated. Highly shared variants forming one cluster were likely a sequencing artifact.

The origin of this receptor is a woman aged 50 to 65 in good health and CMV-seronegative. The sequencing input was PBMCs. This sequence joins TRBV6-5 and TRBJ1-6; D may be TRBD1 (6 bases). The CDR3 sequence is CASSRTQGQPLHF. Here the CDR3 DNA reads TGTGCCAGCAGCCGTACTCAGGGGCAACCCCTCCACTTT.